This is a list of T cell receptor beta chains from one sample in a study of shared clonotypes between healthy human individuals. Data came from immunoSEQ multiplex PCR; TCRdb stores just in-frame clones and leaves some out. The table has more than 2 million clones, less than 95% seen once. The sequencing sample was made of naive CD8+ T cells sorted from blood. The source is a man younger than 30 in good health. Both conserved end residues are part of each CDR3. A D gene is named only where the DNA matches it firmly. Clone size is stated in some rows and not others, as once, few, many or a class when expanded.

d_call | j_call | v_call | clone_size | cdr3_aa | cdr3_nt
. | TRBJ2-1 | TRBV19 | . | CASSISFGYNEQFF | TGTGCCAGTAGTATCTCCTTTGGGTACAATGAGCAGTTCTTC
. | TRBJ2-7 | TRBV28 | . | CASNPGFSSYEQYF | TGTGCCAGCAATCCGGGCTTCAGCTCCTACGAGCAGTACTTC
TRBD1 | TRBJ1-1 | TRBV6-1 | few | CASRTGGYTEAFF | TGTGCCAGTAGGACAGGGGGTTACACTGAAGCTTTCTTT
. | TRBJ2-7 | TRBV28 | . | CASSPDYEQYF | TGTGCCAGCAGTCCCGATTACGAGCAGTACTTC
TRBD1 | TRBJ2-7 | TRBV27 | . | CASRAGQGKNEQYF | TGTGCCAGCAGAGCGGGACAGGGGAAGAACGAGCAGTACTTC
. | TRBJ1-2 | TRBV6-6 | . | CASSSREKKDGYTF | TGTGCCAGCAGTTCCAGGGAGAAGAAAGATGGCTACACCTTC
TRBD1 | TRBJ1-2 | TRBV7-6 | . | CASSLEGTGGYGYTF | TGTGCCAGCAGCTTAGAAGGGACAGGGGGCTATGGCTACACCTTC
TRBD1 | TRBJ2-7 | TRBV29-1 | . | CSAAGGDSDEQYF | TGCAGCGCCGCAGGGGGCGATTCGGACGAGCAGTACTTC
. | TRBJ2-5 | TRBV2 | . | CASSVPPAGLTQYF | TGTGCCAGCAGTGTGCCCCCCGCAGGGTTGACCCAGTACTTC
TRBD1 | TRBJ2-3 | TRBV19 | . | CASSIGTGSDTDTQYF | TGTGCCAGTAGTATAGGGACAGGGTCGGACACAGATACGCAGTATTTT
. | TRBJ2-7 | TRBV6-4 | . | CASLRARRYEQYF | TGTGCCAGCCTGCGGGCCCGTCGCTACGAGCAGTACTTC